These T cell receptor beta chains were read from a single sample in a study of graft-versus-host responses after intestinal transplantation. The protocol was immunoSEQ multiplex PCR, while the TCRdb copy is restricted to in-frame clones and leaves out a portion. The data hold over 9,000 clones, with about three quarters observed a single time. Sequenced here: PBMCs, sampled roughly 74 weeks after intestinal transplant. The source is a human patient who received an intestinal transplant, so some T cells may come from the graft donor. The CDR3 runs from the conserved cysteine through the conserved F or W. Each record gives: J gene, CDR3 length, V gene, CDR3 protein.

TRBJ1-1 14 TRBV27 CASSQYTGSTEAFF
TRBJ2-1 14 TRBV27 CASSFSSLAGGLFF
TRBJ2-4 13 TRBV19 CASGDRQVDIQYF
TRBJ2-5 14 TRBV18 CASSRDRGQETQYF
TRBJ2-2 14 TRBV7-9 CASSRGQGGGELFF
TRBJ2-7 16 TRBV13 CASSSPPGTGGYEQYF
TRBJ2-2 14 TRBV6-4 CASSDGQGAGELFF
TRBJ2-2 16 TRBV9 CASSVGAGEGGGELFF
TRBJ1-4 15 TRBV18 CASSGSPPGTEKLFF
TRBJ1-5 14 TRBV4-1 CASSQDYGNQPQHF
TRBJ1-5 19 TRBV4-1 CASSQGPGQGVFSNQPQHF
TRBJ2-1 16 TRBV5-1 CASSRGLARVDNEQFF
TRBJ2-2 14 TRBV6-1 CASKEGAEPGELFF
TRBJ1-2 13 TRBV9 CASSGRGTYGYTF
TRBJ1-2 14 TRBV7-9 CASSFVDRNYGYTF
TRBJ1-1 14 TRBV28 CASSLGFGRTEAFF
TRBJ2-7 14 TRBV6-4 CASSDRAGAYEQYF
TRBJ1-5 15 TRBV6-1 CASSELAGGNQPQHF
TRBJ2-3 15 TRBV4-2 CASSQEDSKVDTQYF
TRBJ2-3 13 TRBV7-2 CASSFLVTDTQYF
TRBJ2-2 14 TRBV6-5 CASSYLIVNGELFF
TRBJ2-7 14 TRBV6-5 CASKPLGQGYEQYF
TRBJ2-2 15 TRBV21-1 CASTITRQIPGELFF
TRBJ2-5 16 TRBV11-3 CASSPGTSGKGETQYF
TRBJ2-7 16 TRBV6-6 CASSYSSQGGSYEQYF
TRBJ2-1 15 TRBV6-4 CASSASGTGGNEQFF
TRBJ2-1 14 TRBV11-2 CASSLDRAYNEQFF
TRBJ2-7 14 TRBV7-2 CASKTSGVVYEQYF
TRBJ2-2 15 TRBV7-2 CASRRLAGNTGELFF
TRBJ1-3 14 TRBV2 CASEPGSSGNTIYF
TRBJ2-7 14 TRBV5-4 CASSGRDRAYEQYF
TRBJ2-2 16 TRBV5-1 CASSLSLAGGPGELFF
TRBJ2-7 15 TRBV11-2 CASSQDSGGAYEQYF
TRBJ2-1 16 TRBV19 CASSMDFNSQGDEQFF
TRBJ2-1 14 TRBV6-5 CASTLAGEVGEQFF
TRBJ2-7 11 TRBV4-2 CASSSAYEQYF
TRBJ2-2 13 TRBV30 CAWSHLNTGELFF
TRBJ1-4 12 TRBV30 CAWSGGSEKLFF
TRBJ1-6 16 TRBV6-6 CASSYSRQGSNSPLHF
TRBJ2-1 17 TRBV7-3 CASSRERAGPKHNEQFF